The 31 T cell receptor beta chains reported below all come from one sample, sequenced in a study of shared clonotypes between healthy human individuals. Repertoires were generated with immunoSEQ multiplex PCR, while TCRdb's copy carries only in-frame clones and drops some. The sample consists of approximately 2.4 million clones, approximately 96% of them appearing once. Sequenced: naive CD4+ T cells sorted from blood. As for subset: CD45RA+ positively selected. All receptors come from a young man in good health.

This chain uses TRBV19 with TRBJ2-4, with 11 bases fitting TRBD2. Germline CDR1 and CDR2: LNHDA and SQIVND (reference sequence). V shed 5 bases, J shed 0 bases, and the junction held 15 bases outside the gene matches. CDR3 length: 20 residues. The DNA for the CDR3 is TGTGCCAGTAGTGGTGATAGCGGGAGGGCCCTTGGACTAGCCAAAAACATTCAGTACTTC. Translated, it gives CASSGDSGRALGLAKNIQYF.

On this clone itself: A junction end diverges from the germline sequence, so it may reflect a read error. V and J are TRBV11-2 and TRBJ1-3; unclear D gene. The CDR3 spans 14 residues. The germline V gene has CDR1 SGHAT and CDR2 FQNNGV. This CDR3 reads CASRLGGVGNTIYF. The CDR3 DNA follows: TGTGCCAGCAGGTTAGGAGGAGTTGGAAACACCATATATTTT.

CDR3 amino acids: CASSQDRGTNEKLFF. As DNA, the CDR3 is TGTGCCAGCAGCCAAGACCGGGGGACTAATGAAAAACTGTTTTTT. This chain links TRBV14 with TRBJ1-4; D might be TRBD1 (5 bases). Germline CDR1 is SGHDN and CDR2 is FVKESK. Trimming stripped 0 bases from V and 2 bases from J, with 7 bases between. This CDR3 comprises 15 residues.

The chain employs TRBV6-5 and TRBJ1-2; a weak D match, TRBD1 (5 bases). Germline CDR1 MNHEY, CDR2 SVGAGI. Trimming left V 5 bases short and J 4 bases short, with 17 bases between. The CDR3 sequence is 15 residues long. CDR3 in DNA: TGTGCCAGCAGTCCATCATCCTTGCAGGGCTATGGCTACACCTTC. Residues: CASSPSSLQGYGYTF.

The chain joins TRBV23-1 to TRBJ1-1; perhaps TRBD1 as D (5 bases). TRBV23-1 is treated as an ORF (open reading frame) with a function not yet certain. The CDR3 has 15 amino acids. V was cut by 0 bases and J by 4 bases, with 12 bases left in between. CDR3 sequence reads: CASSQSSRAATEAFF. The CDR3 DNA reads TGCGCCAGCAGTCAATCAAGCAGGGCGGCCACTGAAGCTTTCTTT.

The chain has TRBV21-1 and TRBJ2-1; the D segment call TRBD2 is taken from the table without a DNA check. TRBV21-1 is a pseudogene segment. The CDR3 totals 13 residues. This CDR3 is CASSKICRGLGFF. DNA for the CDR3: TGTGCCAGCAGCAAAATTTGCCGGGGACTCGGGTTCTTC.

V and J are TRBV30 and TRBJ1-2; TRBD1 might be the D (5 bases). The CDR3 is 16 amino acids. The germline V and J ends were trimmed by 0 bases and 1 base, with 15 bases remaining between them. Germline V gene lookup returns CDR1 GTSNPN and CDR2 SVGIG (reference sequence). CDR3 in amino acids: CAWSVRYPGSNYGYTF. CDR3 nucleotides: TGTGCCTGGAGTGTACGGTATCCAGGGAGTAACTATGGCTACACCTTC.

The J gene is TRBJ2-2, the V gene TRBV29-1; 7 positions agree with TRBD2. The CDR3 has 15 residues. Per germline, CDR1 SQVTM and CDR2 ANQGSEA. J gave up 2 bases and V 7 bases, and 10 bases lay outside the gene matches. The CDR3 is CSGLGASGNTGELFF. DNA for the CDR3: TGCAGCGGGCTTGGGGCTAGCGGAAACACCGGGGAGCTGTTTTTT.

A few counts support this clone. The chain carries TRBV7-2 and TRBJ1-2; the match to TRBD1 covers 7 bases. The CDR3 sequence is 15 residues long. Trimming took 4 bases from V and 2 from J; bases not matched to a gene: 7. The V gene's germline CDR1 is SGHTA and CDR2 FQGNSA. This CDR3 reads CASSSPLQGNYGYTF. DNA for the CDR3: TGTGCCAGCAGCTCCCCCTTACAGGGGAACTATGGCTACACCTTC.

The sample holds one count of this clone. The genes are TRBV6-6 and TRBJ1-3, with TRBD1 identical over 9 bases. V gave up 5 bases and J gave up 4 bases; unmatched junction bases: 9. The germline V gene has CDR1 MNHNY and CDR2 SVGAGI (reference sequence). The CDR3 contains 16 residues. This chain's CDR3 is CASSPRDRVSGNTIYF. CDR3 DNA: TGTGCCAGCAGTCCCCGGGACAGGGTTTCAGGAAACACCATATATTTT.

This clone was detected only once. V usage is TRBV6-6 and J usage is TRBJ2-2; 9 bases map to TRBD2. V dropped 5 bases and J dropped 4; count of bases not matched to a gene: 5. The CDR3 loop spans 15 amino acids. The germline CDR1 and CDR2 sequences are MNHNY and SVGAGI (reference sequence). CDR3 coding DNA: TGTGCCAGCAGTCCGCGGGGGGGAGTCACCGGGGAGCTGTTTTTT. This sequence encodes CASSPRGGVTGELFF.

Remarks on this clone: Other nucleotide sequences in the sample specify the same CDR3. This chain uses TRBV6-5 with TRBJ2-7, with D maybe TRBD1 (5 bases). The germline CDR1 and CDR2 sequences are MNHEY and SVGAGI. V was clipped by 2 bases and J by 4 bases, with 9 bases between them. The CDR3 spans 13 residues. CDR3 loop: CASSYPGRYEQYF. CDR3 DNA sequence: TGTGCCAGCAGTTACCCAGGGCGGTACGAGCAGTACTTC.

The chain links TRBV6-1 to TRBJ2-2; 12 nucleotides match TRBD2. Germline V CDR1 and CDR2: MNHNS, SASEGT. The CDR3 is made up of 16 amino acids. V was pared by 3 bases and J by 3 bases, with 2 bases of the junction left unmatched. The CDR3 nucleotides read TGTGCCAGCAGTGAGACTAGCGGGAGTTACACCGGGGAGCTGTTTTTT. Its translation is CASSETSGSYTGELFF.

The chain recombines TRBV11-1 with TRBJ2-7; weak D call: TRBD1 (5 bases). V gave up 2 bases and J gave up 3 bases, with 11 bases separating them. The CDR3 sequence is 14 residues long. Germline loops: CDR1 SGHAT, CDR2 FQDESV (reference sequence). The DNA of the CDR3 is TGTGCCAGCAGCTTAAAAAGGACAAACTACGAGCAGTACTTC. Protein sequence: CASSLKRTNYEQYF.

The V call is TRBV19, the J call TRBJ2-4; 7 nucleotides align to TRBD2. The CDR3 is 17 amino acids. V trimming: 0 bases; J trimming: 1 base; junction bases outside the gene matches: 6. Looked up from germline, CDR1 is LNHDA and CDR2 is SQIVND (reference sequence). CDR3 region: CASSIDWREGAKNIQYF. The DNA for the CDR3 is TGTGCCAGTAGTATAGATTGGAGGGAGGGGGCCAAAAACATTCAGTACTTC.

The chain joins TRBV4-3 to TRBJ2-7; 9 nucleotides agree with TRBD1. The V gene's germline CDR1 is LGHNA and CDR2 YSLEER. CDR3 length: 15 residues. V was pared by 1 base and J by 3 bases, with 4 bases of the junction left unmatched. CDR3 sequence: CASSQVWDRDYEQYF. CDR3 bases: TGCGCCAGCAGCCAAGTATGGGACAGGGACTACGAGCAGTACTTC.

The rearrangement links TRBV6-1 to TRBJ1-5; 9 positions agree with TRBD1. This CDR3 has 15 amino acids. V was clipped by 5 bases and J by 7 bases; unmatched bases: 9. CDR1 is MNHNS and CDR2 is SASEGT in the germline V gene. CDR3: CASSPTGGAPQPQHF. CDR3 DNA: TGTGCCAGCAGTCCCACAGGGGGCGCCCCCCAGCCCCAGCATTTT.

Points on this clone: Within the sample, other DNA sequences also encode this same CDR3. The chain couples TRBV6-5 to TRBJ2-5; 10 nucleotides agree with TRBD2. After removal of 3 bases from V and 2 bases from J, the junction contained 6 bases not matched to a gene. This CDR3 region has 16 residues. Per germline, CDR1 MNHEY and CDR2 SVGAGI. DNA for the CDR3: TGTGCCAGCAGTTATACCGGGACTAGCGAACAAGAGACCCAGTACTTC. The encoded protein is CASSYTGTSEQETQYF.

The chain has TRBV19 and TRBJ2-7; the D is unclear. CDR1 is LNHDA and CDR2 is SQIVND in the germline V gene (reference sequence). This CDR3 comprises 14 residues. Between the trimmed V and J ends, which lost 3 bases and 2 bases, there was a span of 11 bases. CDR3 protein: CASSIDLLTYEQYF. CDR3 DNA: TGTGCCAGTAGTATTGACCTTCTGACCTACGAGCAGTACTTC.

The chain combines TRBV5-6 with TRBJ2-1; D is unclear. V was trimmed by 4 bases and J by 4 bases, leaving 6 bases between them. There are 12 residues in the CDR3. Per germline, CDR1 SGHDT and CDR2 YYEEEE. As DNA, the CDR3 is TGTGCCAGCAGCCCCGGTTACAATGAGCAGTTCTTC. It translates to CASSPGYNEQFF.

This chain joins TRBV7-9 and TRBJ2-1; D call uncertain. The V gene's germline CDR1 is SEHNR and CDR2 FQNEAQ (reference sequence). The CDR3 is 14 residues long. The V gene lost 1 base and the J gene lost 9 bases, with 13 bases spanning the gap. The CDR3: CASSLGQLPSEQFF. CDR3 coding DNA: TGTGCCAGCAGCTTAGGACAACTCCCGTCTGAGCAGTTCTTC.

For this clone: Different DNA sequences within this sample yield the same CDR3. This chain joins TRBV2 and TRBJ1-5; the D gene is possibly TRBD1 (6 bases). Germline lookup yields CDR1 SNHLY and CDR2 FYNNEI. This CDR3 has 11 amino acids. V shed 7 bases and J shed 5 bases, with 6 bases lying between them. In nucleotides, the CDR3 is TGTGCCAGCAACAGGGATCAGCCCCAGCATTTT. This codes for CASNRDQPQHF.

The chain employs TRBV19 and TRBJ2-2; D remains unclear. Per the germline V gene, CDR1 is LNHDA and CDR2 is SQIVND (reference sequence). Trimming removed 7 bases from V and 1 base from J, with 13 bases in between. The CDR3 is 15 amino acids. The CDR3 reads CASTTTEMNTGELFF. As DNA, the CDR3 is TGTGCCAGTACCACGACGGAGATGAACACCGGGGAGCTGTTTTTT.

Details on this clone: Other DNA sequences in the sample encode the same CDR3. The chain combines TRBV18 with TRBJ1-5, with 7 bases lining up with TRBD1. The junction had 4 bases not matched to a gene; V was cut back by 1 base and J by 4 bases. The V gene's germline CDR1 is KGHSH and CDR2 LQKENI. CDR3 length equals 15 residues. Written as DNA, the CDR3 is TGTGCCAGCTCACCACAGGGGGCGAGTAATCAGCCCCAGCATTTT. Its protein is CASSPQGASNQPQHF.

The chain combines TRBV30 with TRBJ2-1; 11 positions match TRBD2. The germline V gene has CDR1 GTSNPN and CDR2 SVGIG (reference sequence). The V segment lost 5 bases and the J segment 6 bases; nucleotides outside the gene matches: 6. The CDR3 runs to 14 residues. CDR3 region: CAWLVAGGLNEQFF. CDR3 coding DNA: TGTGCCTGGCTCGTAGCGGGGGGGCTCAATGAGCAGTTCTTC.

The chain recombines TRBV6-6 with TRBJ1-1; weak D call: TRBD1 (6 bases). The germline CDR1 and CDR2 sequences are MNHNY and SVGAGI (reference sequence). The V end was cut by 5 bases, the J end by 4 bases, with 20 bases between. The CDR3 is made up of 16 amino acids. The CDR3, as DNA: TGTGCCAGCAGTCCTACCCAGGTCAGGGGTGGCACTGAAGCTTTCTTT. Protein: CASSPTQVRGGTEAFF.

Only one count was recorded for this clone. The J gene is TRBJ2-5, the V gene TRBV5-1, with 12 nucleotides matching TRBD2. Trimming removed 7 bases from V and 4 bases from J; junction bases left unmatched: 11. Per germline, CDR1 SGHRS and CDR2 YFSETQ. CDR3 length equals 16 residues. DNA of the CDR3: TGCGCCAGCGGACTGACCGGGGGACTAGCGGGAGAGACCCAGTACTTC. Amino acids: CASGLTGGLAGETQYF.

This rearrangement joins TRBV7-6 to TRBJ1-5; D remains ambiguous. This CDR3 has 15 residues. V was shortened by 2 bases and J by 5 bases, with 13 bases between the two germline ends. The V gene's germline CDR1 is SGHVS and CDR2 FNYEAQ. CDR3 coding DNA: TGTGCCAGCAGCTTAAGTGACACAGCCCATCAGCCCCAGCATTTT. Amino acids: CASSLSDTAHQPQHF.

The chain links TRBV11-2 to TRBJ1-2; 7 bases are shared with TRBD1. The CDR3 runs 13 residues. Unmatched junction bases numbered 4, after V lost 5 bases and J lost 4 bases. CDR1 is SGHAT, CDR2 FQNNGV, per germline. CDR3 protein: CASSPGGGYGYTF. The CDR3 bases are TGTGCCAGCAGCCCAGGGGGAGGCTATGGCTACACCTTC.

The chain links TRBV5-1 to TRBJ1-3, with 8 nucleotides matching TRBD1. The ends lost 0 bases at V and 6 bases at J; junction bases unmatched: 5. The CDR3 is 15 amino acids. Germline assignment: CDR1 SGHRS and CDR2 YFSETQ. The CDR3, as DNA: TGCGCCAGCAGCTTGGTCGGGGACAGGCTAAACACCATATATTTT. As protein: CASSLVGDRLNTIYF.

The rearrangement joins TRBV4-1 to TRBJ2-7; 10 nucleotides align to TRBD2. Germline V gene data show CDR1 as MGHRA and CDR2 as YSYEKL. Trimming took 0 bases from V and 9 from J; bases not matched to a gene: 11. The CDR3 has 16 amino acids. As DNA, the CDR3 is TGCGCCAGCAGCCAAGATCCGCCTAGCGGGGGCAGGGGGCAGTACTTC. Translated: CASSQDPPSGGRGQYF.